This T cell receptor (beta chain) emerged from a study of vaccination and CD4 T cells after COVID-19 (dated by TCRdb to the early 2020s). Study-level background: SARS-CoV-2 positivity had been established in the convalescent patients by nasal swab PCR, and mild disease was recorded in about 9 of these patients and severe disease in one. The convalescent cohort comprised six males and four females, including two Hispanic individuals, seven Caucasians, two Asians and one multiracial person. Two doses of either the Pfizer-BioNTech BNT162b2 vaccine (n=8) or the Moderna mRNA-1273 vaccine (n=2) were administered to participants. Post-COVID blood samples from convalescent patients were collected a median of approximately 100 days after diagnosis, with a range of 35 to 161 days. Post-vaccine blood samples were collected a median of around 70 days after the second vaccine dose, ranging from about 13 to 250 days. The cultures were stimulated with overlapping spike peptide pools from SARS-CoV-2 and from the common cold coronaviruses HCoV-NL63, HCoV-OC43 and HCoV-229E. Control cultures received a CEFX viral epitope pool as the positive control, an HIV-1 Nef peptide pool as the negative control, or no peptide. The spike-specific CD4+ TCR repertoire was compared before and after mRNA vaccination in over nine COVID-19 convalescent patients and a handful of infection-naive healthy vaccine recipients.

The study at large found these results: Of the vaccine-specific clones in convalescent patients, 304 of 307, or nearly all, reacted only to SARS-CoV-2 spike and did not cross-react with common cold coronaviruses. Among the post-vaccine SARS-CoV-2-reactive clones in convalescent patients, a median roughly 85% showed up only after vaccination, which suggests vaccine-specific priming. Relatively few convalescent patients were included in the study, and early timepoints after natural infection were not analyzed. The median number of SARS-CoV-2-reactive clonotypes rose from about 19 after infection to 38 after vaccination, but the change was not significant.

The germline V and J ends show losses of 3 bases and 3 bases respectively, and no gene match explains 2 bases of the junction. The CDR3 runs 13 amino acids, cysteine and phenylalanine included. The kept DNA is CDR3 alone, 39 bases in frame from the first base. In the germline V gene (reference sequence), CDR1 corresponds to DFQATT and CDR2 to SNEGSKA. About this clonotype: What antigen it recognizes has not been identified. No much larger clone is present one base from it, and per-base qualities are unavailable.

Receptors were amplified or captured by PCR. DNA from cultured CD4+ T cells underwent TCR sequencing with the Oncomine TCR Beta short-read assay at the Johns Hopkins FTIC core. The QIAamp micro DNA kit was used to extract genomic DNA from the cultured CD4+ T cells. Oncomine TCR Beta libraries from cultured CD4+ T cells were pooled using unique dual indexes and sequenced on an Illumina iSeq 100. On the authors' methods: Non-productive sequences were removed, and CDR3s not starting with C, not ending with F or W, or shorter than 7 amino acids were discarded. The MANAFEST web application was used to identify antigen-specific clonotypes by comparing peptide-stimulated wells against reference wells and other culture wells. To be called positive, a clone needed an FDR below 0.05, an odds ratio above 5, and a productive frequency above 0.1% in at least two of three replicate wells. A clonotype was classed as cross-reactive if the clonotype showed significant expansion both in SARS-CoV-2 spike wells and in at least one common cold coronavirus spike condition. Using R version 3.6.1, CDR3 homology was evaluated through Levenshtein distances (stringdist) along with unrooted phylogenetic trees (ape). TCRdb trimmed the raw reads at Q25, called clones with MiXCR and kept productive beta chains. Entries that share a CDR3 protein sequence are merged under the most common genes and DNA. TCRdb, not the authors, supplied the V and J calls. The sample table holds around 20,000 distinct CDR3 sequences, of which around 50% were seen once. The ten largest clones take up around 9.6% of the sample.

The sample's treatment or condition, from its label and the paper: approximately 11-day PBMC culture with coronavirus spike peptide pools or control peptides (ViraFEST assay). The study used the ViraFEST assay, which expanded antigen-specific T cells with peptide pools and then identified expanded clonotypes by TCR sequencing. The positive SARS-CoV-2 PCR tests of the convalescent patients were dated from March to December 2020, before the Alpha, Beta and Delta variants emerged in the United States. PBMCs were cultured at fewer than 2.5 million per well in IMDM supplemented with approximately 4.7% human AB serum and 8 to 10 IU/ml IL-2, with roughly 10 ug/ml peptide pools added. On days 3 and 7, half of the culture medium was replaced with fresh IL-2-containing medium. Once the cells had been in culture for less than 11 days, the EasySep CD4+ T cell isolation kit was used to isolate CD4+ T cells by negative selection. Ficoll-Paque Plus gradient centrifugation was used to isolate PBMCs from whole blood, and the isolated PBMCs were then either used fresh or cryopreserved at -140C. Triplicate wells were generally used for each culture condition.

The receptor was derived from a human donor who had recovered from COVID-19. The specimen comprised CD4+ T cells from blood, cultured in vitro, sampled before SARS-CoV-2 vaccination. Rearrangement joined TRBV20-1 to TRBJ2-5; 9 middle bases align to TRBD1. The CDR3 sequence is CSASRTGEETQYF. In nucleotide form, the sequence is TGCAGTGCTAGCCGGACAGGGGAAGAGACCCAGTACTTC.